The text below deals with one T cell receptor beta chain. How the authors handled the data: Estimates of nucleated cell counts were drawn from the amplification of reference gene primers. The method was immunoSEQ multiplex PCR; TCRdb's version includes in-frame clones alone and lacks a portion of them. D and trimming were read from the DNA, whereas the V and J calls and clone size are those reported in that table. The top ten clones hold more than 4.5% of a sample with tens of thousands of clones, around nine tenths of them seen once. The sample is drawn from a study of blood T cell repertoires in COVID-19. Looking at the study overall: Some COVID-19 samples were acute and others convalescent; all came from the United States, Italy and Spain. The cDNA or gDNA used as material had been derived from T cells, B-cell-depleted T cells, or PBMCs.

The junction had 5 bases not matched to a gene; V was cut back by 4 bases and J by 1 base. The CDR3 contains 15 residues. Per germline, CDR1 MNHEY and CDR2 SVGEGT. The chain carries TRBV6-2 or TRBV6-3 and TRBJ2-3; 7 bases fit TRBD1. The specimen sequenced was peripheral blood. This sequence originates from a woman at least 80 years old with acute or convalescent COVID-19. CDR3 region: CASSLGQRGTDTQYF. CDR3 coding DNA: TGTGCCAGCAGTTTGGGACAGCGAGGCACAGATACGCAGTATTTT.